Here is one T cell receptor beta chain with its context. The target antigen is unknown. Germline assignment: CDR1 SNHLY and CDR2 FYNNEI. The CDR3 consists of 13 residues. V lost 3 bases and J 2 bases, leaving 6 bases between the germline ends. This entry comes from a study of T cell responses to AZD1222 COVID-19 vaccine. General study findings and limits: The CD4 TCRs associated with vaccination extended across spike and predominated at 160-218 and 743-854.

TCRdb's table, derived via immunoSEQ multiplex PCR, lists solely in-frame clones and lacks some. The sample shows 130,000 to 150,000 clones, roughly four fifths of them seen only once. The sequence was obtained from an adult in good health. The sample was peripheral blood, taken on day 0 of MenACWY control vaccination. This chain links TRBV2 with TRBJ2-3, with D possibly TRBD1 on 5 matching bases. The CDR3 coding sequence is TGTGCCAGCAGTGACAGGGACACAGATACGCAGTATTTT. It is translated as CASSDRDTDTQYF.